These T cell receptor beta chains were read from a single sample in a study of molecular identifiers for immune sequencing clone quantification. Via MiXCR, TCRdb re-called the PCR reads, giving one row per CDR3 protein. The table lists fewer than 350,000 distinct CDR3 sequences, 24% of them singletons, with around 0.74% in the top ten. What was sequenced was naive CD8+ T cells from blood, with Jurkat cell RNA spiked in. Receptor source: a human donor in good health. Some libraries in this study had Jurkat cell RNA spiked in. Both conserved end residues are part of each CDR3. D genes are given only for firm matches. Not all rows give a size; the values are once, few, many and, for expanded clones, a class.

v_call	d_call	j_call	clone_size	cdr3_nt	cdr3_aa
TRBV30	.	TRBJ2-1	few	TGTGCCTGGAGCTTGACAGGGGAGGGGGAGCAGTTCTTC	CAWSLTGEGEQFF
TRBV7-9	.	TRBJ1-2	many	TGTGCCAGCAGCTCCCCCCTAGTGAGGGCTGGCTACACCTTC	CASSSPLVRAGYTF
TRBV20-1	TRBD1	TRBJ1-5	.	TGCAGTGCTAGTGCGGGACAGGGGGCTAAAGGCAATCAGCCCCAGCATTTT	CSASAGQGAKGNQPQHF
TRBV5-5	.	TRBJ2-7	.	TGTGCCAGCAGCCCTACAGACGAAAACGAGCAGTACTTC	CASSPTDENEQYF
TRBV11-2	.	TRBJ2-1	.	TGTGCCAGCAGCGTAGGGGTAAATGAGCAGTTCTTC	CASSVGVNEQFF
TRBV12-3/TRBV12-4	.	TRBJ2-3	.	TGTGCCAGCAGTCCGGGGCAGGGGATGATGTTTAAGACAGATACGCAGTATTTT	CASSPGQGMMFKTDTQYF
TRBV29-1	.	TRBJ1-3	.	TGCAGCGCCTGGCAGGGTTCTGGAAACACCATATATTTT	CSAWQGSGNTIYF
TRBV7-2	TRBD2	TRBJ2-1	.	TGTGCCAGCGGCATTCCGGGACTAGAAAATGAGCAGTTCTTC	CASGIPGLENEQFF
TRBV7-6	TRBD1	TRBJ2-3	many	TGTGCCAGCAGCTTAGGGACAGGGGGCTTGAATACGCAGTATTTT	CASSLGTGGLNTQYF
TRBV18	.	TRBJ1-5	few	TGTGCCAGCTCACCAGAGGGGTTCGAGGACACTAGAACTTTT	CASSPEGFEDTRTF
TRBV27	.	TRBJ1-1	.	TGTGCCAGCAGTTTAATCAGGAGCATGAACACTGAAGCTTTCTTT	CASSLIRSMNTEAFF
TRBV7-9	.	TRBJ2-3	.	TGTGCCAGCAGCCCCGAGGGAACTGATACGCAGTATTTT	CASSPEGTDTQYF
TRBV29-1	.	TRBJ1-5	many	TGCAGCGTTGAAAGGGTAGTAGAGCATAGCAATCAGCCCCAGCATTTT	CSVERVVEHSNQPQHF
TRBV7-9	TRBD2	TRBJ2-3	few	TGTGCCAGCAGAGCGGGGCTAGAAAACACAGATACGCAGTATTTT	CASRAGLENTDTQYF
TRBV6-5	.	TRBJ2-5	.	TGTGCCAGCAGTTACAATACAGAGCCCCAGTACTTC	CASSYNTEPQYF
TRBV29-1	TRBD2	TRBJ2-1	.	TGCAGCGTTGAAGATTGGTCTAGCGGAGACAATGAGCAGTTCTTC	CSVEDWSSGDNEQFF
TRBV7-9	.	TRBJ2-3	.	TGTGCCAGCAGCTTTTTATCACCAGACCCCTATGTCGCAGATACGCAGTATTTT	CASSFLSPDPYVADTQYF
TRBV12-3/TRBV12-4	.	TRBJ2-3	many	TGTGCCAGCATTTCAGATGGTACATATACGCAGTATTTT	CASISDGTYTQYF
TRBV5-1	.	TRBJ2-3	.	TGCGCCAGCAGCTTGGACAGGGTTCCTTTTGCAGATACGCAGTATTTT	CASSLDRVPFADTQYF
TRBV7-9	TRBD1	TRBJ1-1	many	TGTGCCAGCAGCGGAAGGACAGGGAGGACTGAAGCTTTCTTT	CASSGRTGRTEAFF
TRBV6-2/TRBV6-3	TRBD2	TRBJ2-7	few	TGTGCCAGCAGTCCACCGGGACTAGACCTCGAGCAGTACTTC	CASSPPGLDLEQYF
TRBV7-9	.	TRBJ2-2	many	TGTGCCAGCAGTGGTTCCTTCTACGGCACCGGGGAGCTGTTTTTT	CASSGSFYGTGELFF
TRBV6-2/TRBV6-3	TRBD1	TRBJ2-7	few	TGTGCCAGCAGTTACCCGGGACAGGGAGTAAGCTACGAGCAGTACTTC	CASSYPGQGVSYEQYF
TRBV12-3/TRBV12-4	.	TRBJ1-1	many	TGTGCCAGCAGTCGAACGGGCACTGAAGCTTTCTTT	CASSRTGTEAFF
TRBV2	TRBD2	TRBJ2-3	few	TGTGCCAGCAGTCCTACGAGCGGGGCGAGAGATACGCAGTATTTT	CASSPTSGARDTQYF
TRBV30	.	TRBJ1-2	.	TGTGCCTGGAGTGTATTCCAGCTGACTAACTATGGCTACACCTTC	CAWSVFQLTNYGYTF
TRBV6-6	.	TRBJ2-1	many	TGTGCCAGCAGTTACTCAAACGGGAATGAGCAGTTCTTC	CASSYSNGNEQFF
TRBV4-3	.	TRBJ1-5	.	TGCGCCCGCCGCCCAGTTCTCGGGGCCAATCAGCCCCAGCATTTT	CARRPVLGANQPQHF
TRBV28	TRBD2	TRBJ2-3	many	TGTGCCAGCAGTGCCCCACAATCCGGGACTAGGGTCACAGATACGCAGTATTTT	CASSAPQSGTRVTDTQYF
TRBV20-1	.	TRBJ1-2	many	TGCAGTGCTAGAGCTCTGGAGCCGGATGGCTACACCTTC	CSARALEPDGYTF
TRBV27	.	TRBJ2-3	few	TGTGCCAGCAGCCTTTATGGTACGCAGTATTTT	CASSLYGTQYF
TRBV6-1	.	TRBJ2-3	.	TGTGCCAGCAGTGTAGGACAGTCCTCTACAGATACGCAGTATTTT	CASSVGQSSTDTQYF
TRBV4-3	.	TRBJ2-6	few	TGCGCCAGCAGCCAAGATCCCCAGGGGCCCCCGACGGGGGCCAACGTCCTGACTTTC	CASSQDPQGPPTGANVLTF
TRBV27	.	TRBJ2-2	.	TGTGCCAGCAGTTTCGTGGGGGTGGAAGGTGCCGGGGAGCTGTTTTTT	CASSFVGVEGAGELFF
TRBV4-2	TRBD2	TRBJ2-3	many	TGTGCCAGCAGCCAAGAGGACGGGACTACTGGAGATACGCAGTATTTT	CASSQEDGTTGDTQYF
TRBV19	TRBD2	TRBJ2-3	few	TGTGCCAGTAAAAAGCGGATAGCGGGATCTACGACAGATACGCAGTATTTT	CASKKRIAGSTTDTQYF
TRBV20-1	.	TRBJ1-1	few	TGCAGTGCTAGAGATTTGCAGGGGCTGGGCACTGAAGCTTTCTTT	CSARDLQGLGTEAFF
TRBV27	.	TRBJ2-3	few	TGTGCCAGCAGTTTGGGAGGGGGCCCAAGGTCAGATACGCAGTATTTT	CASSLGGGPRSDTQYF
TRBV27	.	TRBJ2-1	.	TGTGCCAGCAGTTTATCTTCCGGCAATGAGCAGTTCTTC	CASSLSSGNEQFF
TRBV7-9	.	TRBJ1-1	few	TGTGCCAGCAGCCCCCCGCAGGGTACCCCAGAAGCTTTCTTT	CASSPPQGTPEAFF
TRBV5-8	.	TRBJ1-1	many	TGTGCCAGCAGCTTGCTGCCCTTAGGGACTGAAGCTTTCTTT	CASSLLPLGTEAFF
TRBV9	.	TRBJ1-1	many	TGTGCCAGCAGCGTCATAGGGGAGGGTGAAGCTTTCTTT	CASSVIGEGEAFF
TRBV6-2/TRBV6-3	.	TRBJ1-5	few	TGTGCCAGCACCCCGACAGGAAATAGCAATCAGCCCCAGCATTTT	CASTPTGNSNQPQHF
TRBV3-1	.	TRBJ1-6	.	TGTGCCAGCAGCCAAGCCGGTTACACAAATTCACCCCTCCACTTT	CASSQAGYTNSPLHF
TRBV7-3	.	TRBJ1-5	.	TGTGCCAGCAGCGGGATACCCAGCAATCAGCCCCAGCATTTT	CASSGIPSNQPQHF
TRBV4-1	TRBD1	TRBJ1-1	.	TGCGCCAGCAGTTCGAACAGGGGGGTTACTGAAGCTTTCTTT	CASSSNRGVTEAFF
TRBV11-2	.	TRBJ2-5	.	TGTGCCAGCAGCTCATACCCGGACAGCTTCCAAGAGACCCAGTACTTC	CASSSYPDSFQETQYF
TRBV4-1	.	TRBJ2-1	.	TGCGCCAGCAGCCAAGTCGGCAGGGCTGGCTACAATGAGCAGTTCTTC	CASSQVGRAGYNEQFF
TRBV20-1	TRBD1	TRBJ2-1	few	TGCAGTGCTAGAGATCGGGAAGGGGGCCCCTACAATGAGCAGTTCTTC	CSARDREGGPYNEQFF
TRBV6-2/TRBV6-3	.	TRBJ2-7	few	TGTGCCAGCAGTGGGGCCCAGGCGTACGAGCAGTACTTC	CASSGAQAYEQYF
TRBV11-2	TRBD2	TRBJ2-3	.	TGTGCCAGCAGCAGGCGTCCGGGACTAGCGGGGGACACTAGCACAGATACGCAGTATTTT	CASSRRPGLAGDTSTDTQYF